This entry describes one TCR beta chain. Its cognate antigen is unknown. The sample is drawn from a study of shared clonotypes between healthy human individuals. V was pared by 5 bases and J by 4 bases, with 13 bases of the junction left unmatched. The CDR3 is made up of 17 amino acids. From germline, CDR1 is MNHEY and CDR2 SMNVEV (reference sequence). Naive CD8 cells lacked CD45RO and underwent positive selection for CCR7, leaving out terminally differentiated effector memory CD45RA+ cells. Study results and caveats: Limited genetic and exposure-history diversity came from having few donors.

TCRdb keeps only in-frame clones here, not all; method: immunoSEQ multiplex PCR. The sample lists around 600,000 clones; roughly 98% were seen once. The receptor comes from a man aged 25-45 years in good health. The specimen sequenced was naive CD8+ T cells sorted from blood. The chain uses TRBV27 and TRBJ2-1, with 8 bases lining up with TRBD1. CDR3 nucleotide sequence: TGTGCCAGCAGTACCCAACTAGGGACAGGTATATACAATGAGCAGTTCTTC. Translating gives CASSTQLGTGIYNEQFF.